Below are 11 T cell receptor beta chains sequenced from a single sample in a study of PD-L1 blockade in urothelial cancer. Only in-frame clones appear in the TCRdb table, and some are missing; sequencing was by immunoSEQ multiplex PCR. The profile shows over 100,000 clones, 75% to 95% of them singletons. Time point reported: peripheral blood 6 weeks after treatment start. The sample was PBMCs, taken around atezolizumab (anti-PD-L1) treatment. These receptors came from a man aged 55 to 70 with urothelial cancer.

The rearrangement uses TRBV4-2 and TRBJ1-2; TRBD1 agrees at 8 bases. Germline V gene data show CDR1 as LGHNA and CDR2 as YNFKEQ. J lost 7 bases, V lost 1 base, and 11 bases had no gene match. The CDR3 extends over 16 amino acids. Here the CDR3 DNA reads TGTGCCAGCAGCCAAGTAGGACAGGGTAACTTTATTGGCTACACCTTC. Its translation is CASSQVGQGNFIGYTF.

The chain has TRBV7-9 and TRBJ2-2; TRBD1 matches at 10 bases. V was clipped by 7 bases and J by 7 bases; unmatched bases: 9. Germline V gene data show CDR1 as SEHNR and CDR2 as FQNEAQ (reference sequence). The CDR3 runs 15 residues. This CDR3 reads CASTQARTGGGELFF. The CDR3 DNA reads as TGTGCCAGCACCCAAGCGAGGACAGGGGGCGGGGAGCTGTTTTTT.

The chain is built from TRBV4-2 and TRBJ2-7; TRBD2 is a possible D gene (6 bases). Deletions cut 3 bases from V and 2 bases from J, with 17 bases between. This CDR3 comprises 16 residues. Per the germline V gene, CDR1 is LGHNA and CDR2 is YNFKEQ. The CDR3 sequence: CASSQESTGVPYEQYF. Here the CDR3 DNA reads TGTGCCAGCAGCCAGGAGTCGACGGGGGTTCCCTACGAGCAGTACTTC.

The chain employs TRBV4-3 and TRBJ2-2; 7 nucleotides agree with TRBD2. CDR3 length: 17 residues. V lost 0 bases, J lost 3 bases, and 7 bases stayed unmatched. Germline-derived CDR1 and CDR2 are LGHNA and YSLEER. This chain's CDR3 is CASSQDPGRVHTGELFF. As DNA, the CDR3 is TGCGCCAGCAGCCAAGATCCGGGGAGGGTGCACACCGGGGAGCTGTTTTTT.

This sequence joins TRBV4-1 and TRBJ2-2, with TRBD2 matching 8 bases. With V trimmed by 2 bases and J by 1 base, 15 bases remained unmatched. The CDR3 spans 20 residues. Per the germline V gene, CDR1 is MGHRA and CDR2 is YSYEKL. CDR3 nucleotides: TGCGCCAGCAGCCAAATCGTAGCTAGCGGGCCAAGGGTGAACACCGGGGAGCTGTTTTTT. This gives the protein CASSQIVASGPRVNTGELFF.

The rearrangement uses TRBV18 and TRBJ2-7, with D possibly matching TRBD2 (6 bases). Trimming took 4 bases from V and 4 from J, leaving 14 bases between them. Looked up from germline, CDR1 is KGHSH and CDR2 is LQKENI. There are 14 residues in the CDR3. In DNA, the CDR3 is TGTGCCAGCTCACTCGGCGGGGTATCGTACGAGCAGTACTTC. This gives the protein CASSLGGVSYEQYF.

The V and J genes are TRBV6-6 and TRBJ1-5, with 8 bases that match TRBD1. Per germline, CDR1 MNHNY and CDR2 SVGAGI (reference sequence). The CDR3 sequence is 14 residues long. The V gene end was trimmed by 6 bases and the J gene end by 4 bases; junction bases not matched to a gene: 5. CDR3 bases: TGTGCCAGCAGCCGGGGACAGGTGAATCAGCCCCAGCATTTT. Amino acids: CASSRGQVNQPQHF.

The V and J genes are TRBV27 and TRBJ1-1, with TRBD1 matching 7 bases. The germline gives CDR1 MNHEY, CDR2 SMNVEV (reference sequence). Unmatched junction bases numbered 15, after V lost 9 bases and J lost 8 bases. The CDR3 runs to 14 residues. The chain's CDR3 is CARSLGGPAVEAFF. CDR3 bases: TGTGCCAGATCCTTAGGGGGCCCGGCCGTCGAAGCTTTCTTT.

This sequence joins TRBV5-4 and TRBJ2-3, with 9 bases identical to TRBD2. Germline V lookup: CDR1 SGHNT, CDR2 YYREEE (reference sequence). V trimming: 3 bases; J trimming: 5 bases; junction bases outside the gene matches: 13. The CDR3 extends over 17 amino acids. DNA of the CDR3: TGTGCCAGCAGCTGGTTTCCCGGGACTAGCACGCGAGATACGCAGTATTTT. Residues: CASSWFPGTSTRDTQYF.

V is TRBV7-2 and J is TRBJ1-2, with 7 bases identical to TRBD1. V was clipped by 7 bases and J by 4 bases; unmatched bases: 9. Germline V gene sequence: CDR1 SGHTA, CDR2 FQGNSA. The CDR3 extends over 14 amino acids. The CDR3 sequence is CASTQNRDSYGYTF. Here the CDR3 DNA reads TGTGCCAGCACCCAAAACCGGGACAGCTATGGCTACACCTTC.

Only one count was recorded for this clone. V and J are TRBV19 and TRBJ2-5; 10 bases align to TRBD2. Trimming cost V 4 bases and J 5 bases; bases outside gene matches: 7. Germline CDR1 is LNHDA and CDR2 is SQIVND (reference sequence). This CDR3 comprises 15 residues. The CDR3 here is CASSTPSGRMETQYF. Here the CDR3 DNA reads TGTGCCAGTAGTACCCCTAGCGGGAGAATGGAGACCCAGTACTTC.